A single sample gave rise to the 24 T cell receptor beta chains below, sequenced in a study of CD8 T cells in Susac syndrome. The RNA, roughly 0.5 to 1 ug, was put through reverse transcription using random hexamers. TCRdb itself ran the immunoSEQ multiplex PCR reads through MiXCR, one entry per CDR3 protein. In the table there are under 200,000 distinct CDR3 sequences, 91% of which are singletons. What was sequenced was CD4+ T cells from PBMCs. The receptors here all came from a human donor with Susac syndrome.

This rearrangement joins TRBV2 to TRBJ1-1, with 9 bases lining up with TRBD1. The V gene end was trimmed by 6 bases and the J gene end by 4 bases; junction bases not matched to a gene: 6. This CDR3 has 14 amino acids. Germline lookup yields CDR1 SNHLY and CDR2 FYNNEI. CDR3 nucleotide sequence: TGTGCCAGCAGGGAACCGGGACAGGGCACTGAAGCTTTCTTT. This translates into CASREPGQGTEAFF. Based on the CDR3 plus reference TRBV2 and TRBJ1-1, the full variable domain is EPEVTQTPSHQVTQMGQEVILRCVPISNHLYFYWYRQILGQKVEFLVSFYNNEISEKSEIFDDQFSVERPDGSNFTLKIRSTKLEDSAMYFCASREPGQGTEAFFGQGTRLTVV.

The chain is built from TRBV6-5 and TRBJ2-7; TRBD2 aligns across 7 bases. Losses at the gene ends were 6 bases for V and 0 bases for J; bases not matched to a gene: 8. This CDR3 comprises 15 residues. CDR1 MNHEY and CDR2 SVGAGI come from the germline V gene. This CDR3 reads CASSRQGRASYEQYF. CDR3 bases: TGTGCCAGCAGCCGCCAAGGGAGGGCCTCCTACGAGCAGTACTTC.

This chain links TRBV20-1 with TRBJ1-1; D perhaps matches TRBD1 (6 bases). Looked up from germline, CDR1 is DFQATT and CDR2 is SNEGSKA (reference sequence). The CDR3 is 14 residues long. The V gene lost 4 bases and the J gene lost 0 bases, with 12 bases spanning the gap. The DNA for the CDR3 is TGCAGTGCTACTAATCAGGGGATGAACACTGAAGCTTTCTTT. As protein: CSATNQGMNTEAFF.

V usage is TRBV27 and J usage is TRBJ1-1; D possibly corresponds to TRBD1 (5 bases). Per germline, CDR1 MNHEY and CDR2 SMNVEV (reference sequence). V lost 8 bases and J lost 3, with 13 bases in between. This CDR3 comprises 13 residues. CDR3 bases: TGTGCCAGCGGGGCACGGAGGGACACTGAAGCTTTCTTT. It is translated as CASGARRDTEAFF.

V usage is TRBV7-3 and J usage is TRBJ2-2, with a weak D call TRBD2 (5 bases). The CDR3 is 14 amino acids. Germline CDR1 and CDR2: SGHTA and FQGTGA. The ends were cut back, 5 bases at V and 3 bases at J, with 10 bases in the middle. The CDR3 protein is CASSRSGYTGELFF. DNA for the CDR3: TGTGCCAGCAGCCGATCGGGGTACACCGGGGAGCTGTTTTTT.

V gene TRBV6-5 combines with J gene TRBJ1-2; 10 bases map to TRBD1. Germline V gene data show CDR1 as MNHEY and CDR2 as SVGAGI. This CDR3 has 15 residues. V was clipped by 4 bases and J by 3 bases; unmatched bases: 5. CDR3 sequence (DNA): TGTGCCAGCAGTTGGACAGGGGGAAGTGACTATGGCTACACCTTC. Encoded protein: CASSWTGGSDYGYTF.

The genes are TRBV9 and TRBJ2-1, with TRBD2 identical over 12 bases. CDR1 SGDLS and CDR2 YYNGEE come from the germline V gene. J was trimmed by 6 bases and V by 1 base; bases with no gene match: 2. This CDR3 contains 15 residues. DNA for the CDR3: TGTGCCAGCAGCGTAAGACTAGCGGGAGCCAATGAGCAGTTCTTC. It specifies CASSVRLAGANEQFF.

The V gene is TRBV28, the J gene TRBJ1-1; 12 bases line up with TRBD1. The V segment lost 5 bases and the J segment 4 bases; nucleotides outside the gene matches: 8. The V gene's germline CDR1 is MDHEN and CDR2 SYDVKM. This CDR3 contains 16 residues. The CDR3 spells CASSTGTGGRGTEAFF. In nucleotides, the CDR3 is TGTGCCAGCAGTACCGGGACAGGGGGCCGGGGCACTGAAGCTTTCTTT. Combining the CDR3 with reference TRBV28 and TRBJ1-1 gives the whole variable domain DVKVTQSSRYLVKRTGEKVFLECVQDMDHENMFWYRQDPGLGLRLIYFSYDVKMKEKGDIPEGYSVSREKKERFSLILESASTNQTSMYLCASSTGTGGRGTEAFFGQGTRLTVV.

The rearrangement links TRBV9 to TRBJ2-1, with 11 bases aligning to TRBD2. Germline loops: CDR1 SGDLS, CDR2 YYNGEE. The CDR3 totals 17 residues. V trimming: 0 bases; J trimming: 9 bases; junction bases outside the gene matches: 11. The CDR3 region is CASSVAASGRIPVEQFF. The CDR3 region has the DNA TGTGCCAGCAGCGTAGCGGCTAGCGGGAGGATTCCGGTTGAGCAGTTCTTC.

The chain carries TRBV19 and TRBJ1-5; D remains ambiguous. V lost 3 bases and J lost 1, with 13 bases in between. The CDR3 sequence is 16 residues long. Germline lookup yields CDR1 LNHDA and CDR2 SQIVND (reference sequence). The CDR3 DNA follows: TGTGCCAGTAGTATCTGGGGAGAAAAGAGCAATCAGCCCCAGCATTTT. This sequence encodes CASSIWGEKSNQPQHF.

CDR3 DNA: TGCAGTGCTAGAGATTTTGGGAGCCGGGGCACTGAAGCTTTCTTT. This codes for CSARDFGSRGTEAFF. The V call is TRBV20-1, the J call TRBJ1-1; D gene uncertain. In germline, CDR1 is DFQATT, CDR2 SNEGSKA (reference sequence). The germline V and J ends were trimmed by 0 bases and 4 bases, with 15 bases remaining between them. The CDR3 spans 15 residues.

This clonotype was picked up one time. The chain links TRBV3-1 to TRBJ2-5; 7 nucleotides line up with TRBD1. CDR3 size: 13 residues. V was clipped by 5 bases and J by 2 bases; unmatched bases: 2. Germline V gene lookup returns CDR1 LGHDT and CDR2 YNNKEL (reference sequence). The CDR3 nucleotides are TGTGCCAGCAGCGCACAGGGGCAAGAGACCCAGTACTTC. Translating it yields CASSAQGQETQYF.

The chain recombines TRBV13 with TRBJ2-7; TRBD1 matches at 10 bases. CDR1 PRHDT and CDR2 FYEKMQ come from the germline V gene (reference sequence). CDR3 length: 14 residues. V lost 4 bases and J lost 6; bases outside the gene matches: 6. The CDR3 region is CASSWGQGTGEQYF. The DNA of the CDR3 is TGTGCCAGCAGCTGGGGACAGGGGACGGGCGAGCAGTACTTC. The full variable domain, rest sourced from reference TRBV13 and TRBJ2-7, is AAGVIQSPRHLIKEKRETATLKCYPIPRHDTVYWYQQGPGQDPQFLISFYEKMQSDKGSIPDRFSAQQFSDYHSELNMSSLELGDSALYFCASSWGQGTGEQYFGPGTRLTVT.

The gene calls are TRBV28 and TRBJ2-7, with 9 bases lining up with TRBD2. This CDR3 is built from 14 residues. CDR1 is MDHEN and CDR2 is SYDVKM in the germline V gene. The trim removed 7 bases at V and 4 bases at J, leaving 8 bases unmatched. The CDR3 nucleotides read TGTGCCAGCACCATGACTAGCGGACAATACGAGCAGTACTTC. Translating gives CASTMTSGQYEQYF.

In DNA form, the CDR3 reads TGCAGTGCTAGAGATCTTAAAGATCAGCCCCAGCATTTT. Residues: CSARDLKDQPQHF. The chain uses TRBV20-1 and TRBJ1-5; no clear D gene. This CDR3 spans 13 amino acids. Germline V lookup: CDR1 DFQATT, CDR2 SNEGSKA (reference sequence). The V and J ends lost 0 bases and 5 bases respectively, with 8 bases between them.

The chain joins TRBV28 to TRBJ2-7; D is unclear. Germline values: CDR1 MDHEN, CDR2 SYDVKM. This CDR3 comprises 13 residues. V dropped 2 bases and J dropped 7 bases, with 12 bases sitting between them. In nucleotides, the CDR3 is TGTGCCAGCAGTTTAGATACCAGTTGGGAGCAGTACTTC. Amino acids: CASSLDTSWEQYF.

The genes are TRBV3-1 and TRBJ1-5; TRBD1 matches 9 bases. V was clipped by 3 bases and J by 7 bases; unmatched bases: 4. The V gene's germline CDR1 is LGHDT and CDR2 YNNKEL (reference sequence). CDR3 size: 14 residues. The CDR3 sequence is CASSHRTGDQPQHF. The DNA for the CDR3 is TGTGCCAGCAGCCACCGGACAGGGGACCAGCCCCAGCATTTT.

V is TRBV30 and J is TRBJ2-1; D is unresolved. V lost 0 bases and J 8 bases, leaving 17 bases between the germline ends. The CDR3 loop spans 15 amino acids. CDR1 is GTSNPN and CDR2 is SVGIG in the germline V gene (reference sequence). The CDR3 loop is CAWSVLETSGDEQFF. The CDR3 DNA sequence: TGTGCCTGGAGTGTCCTGGAGACAAGTGGCGATGAGCAGTTCTTC.

V gene TRBV24-1 combines with J gene TRBJ2-2, with a possible D match to TRBD1 (5 bases). Looked up from germline, CDR1 is KGHDR and CDR2 is SFDVKD. Trimming stripped 4 bases from V and 5 bases from J, with 10 bases between. CDR3 length equals 14 residues. The CDR3 is CATSEAGPTGELFF. As DNA, the CDR3 is TGTGCCACCAGTGAGGCAGGGCCTACCGGGGAGCTGTTTTTT.

With respect to this clonotype: The junction does not match germline at one end; this may be a read error. This chain joins TRBV12-3 or TRBV12-4 and TRBJ1-1; D is perhaps TRBD1 (5 bases). CDR3 size: 13 residues. As DNA, the CDR3 is TGTGCCAGCAGTTTAGTGGGGGGACGCTTCCCCCTCTTT. It specifies CASSLVGGRFPLF.

This clonotype was recorded a few times. The V call is TRBV7-8, the J call TRBJ2-4; D gene uncertain. The V and J ends lost 5 bases and 15 bases respectively, with 20 bases between them. Germline V gene lookup returns CDR1 SGHVS and CDR2 FQNEAQ. CDR3 size: 13 residues. The CDR3 bases are TGTGCCAGCAGCCCCTCTGGGTCTGTGTCATGGTACTTC. This translates into CASSPSGSVSWYF. Drawing the rest from reference TRBV7-8 and TRBJ2-4, the complete variable domain is GAGVSQSPRYKVAKRGQDVALRCDPISGHVSLFWYQQALGQGPEFLTYFQNEAQLDKSGLPSDRFFAERPEGSVSTLKIQRTQQEDSAVYLCASSPSGSVSWYFGAGTRLSVL.

The table lists this clonotype with a few counts. V usage is TRBV19 and J usage is TRBJ2-7, with D tentatively TRBD1 (5 bases). V gave up 5 bases and J gave up 0 bases, with 11 bases separating them. There are 14 residues in the CDR3. Looked up from germline, CDR1 is LNHDA and CDR2 is SQIVND (reference sequence). The CDR3, as DNA: TGTGCCAGTAGTCGAGACAGTAGCTCCTACGAGCAGTACTTC. It is translated as CASSRDSSSYEQYF.

The chain links TRBV9 to TRBJ2-3; TRBD2 is a possible D gene (7 bases). The ends were cut back, 4 bases at V and 1 base at J, with 19 bases in the middle. This CDR3 spans 17 amino acids. Germline loops: CDR1 SGDLS, CDR2 YYNGEE. CDR3 loop: CASSSRGWGGGTDTQYF. The CDR3 DNA is TGTGCCAGCAGCTCAAGGGGGTGGGGAGGGGGCACAGATACGCAGTATTTT.

The chain uses TRBV2 and TRBJ1-2; TRBD1 aligns across 7 bases. Per the germline V gene, CDR1 is SNHLY and CDR2 is FYNNEI. Germline trimming cut 7 bases from V and 4 bases from J; bases unmatched to any gene: 12. The CDR3 is 15 residues long. The CDR3 protein is CASIHKGGQSYGYTF. For the CDR3, the DNA is TGTGCCAGCATTCACAAGGGGGGACAGTCCTATGGCTACACCTTC. The full variable domain, its missing parts supplied by reference TRBV2 and TRBJ1-2, is EPEVTQTPSHQVTQMGQEVILRCVPISNHLYFYWYRQILGQKVEFLVSFYNNEISEKSEIFDDQFSVERPDGSNFTLKIRSTKLEDSAMYFCASIHKGGQSYGYTFGSGTRLTVV.